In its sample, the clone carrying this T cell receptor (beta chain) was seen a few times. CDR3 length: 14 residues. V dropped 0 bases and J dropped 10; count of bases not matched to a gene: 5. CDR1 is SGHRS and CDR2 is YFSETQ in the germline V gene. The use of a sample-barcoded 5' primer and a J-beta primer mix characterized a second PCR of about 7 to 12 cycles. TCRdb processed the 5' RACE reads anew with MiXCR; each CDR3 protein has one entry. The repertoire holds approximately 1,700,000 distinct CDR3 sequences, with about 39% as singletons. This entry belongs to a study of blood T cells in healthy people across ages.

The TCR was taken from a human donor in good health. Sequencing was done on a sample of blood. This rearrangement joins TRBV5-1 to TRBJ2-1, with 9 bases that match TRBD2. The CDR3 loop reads CASSLASGGTEQFF. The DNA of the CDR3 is TGCGCCAGCAGCTTGGCAAGCGGGGGGACAGAGCAGTTCTTC.